This T cell receptor (beta chain) was identified in a study of T cell responses to AZD1222 COVID-19 vaccine. Background on the study: The study pooled second doses at about 4 or about 12 weeks. General study findings and limits: Sampled repertoires all dated from after the peak T cell response. Among the donors, most were white British and more were female, and clonal diversity was possibly underestimated. Unmutated regions of variants are reportedly targeted by nearly half of spike-specific TCRs.

CDR3 length: 13 residues. Trimming removed 7 bases from V and 12 bases from J, with 16 bases in between. Concerning this clone: Its antigen is still unknown.

Sequencing was performed with immunoSEQ multiplex PCR; in TCRdb, only in-frame clones are kept and a portion is missing. The repertoire holds more than 95,000 clones, more than 85% seen once, with around 7.5% in the top ten. The source material was peripheral blood, sampled on day 0 of AZD1222 vaccination. The V gene is TRBV12-3 or TRBV12-4, the J gene TRBJ1-6; the D is unclear. This receptor was identified in an adult in good health. The CDR3 is CASTLGRVEPLHF. The DNA of the CDR3 is TGTGCCAGCACCCTAGGGAGGGTTGAACCCCTCCACTTT.